The clone carrying this TCR beta chain was counted between two and nine times. Its specificity is unknown. This CDR3 is built from 18 residues. Germline loops: CDR1 SGHTA, CDR2 FQGNSA. Trimming stripped 2 bases from V and 4 bases from J, with 20 bases between. This sample was taken from a study of lymphopenia after photon versus proton radiotherapy. Overall study results and limits: After lymphocyte nadir, photon-treated repertoires showed oligoclonal expansion, especially CD8+ Temra. Larger post-nadir TCR diversity loss correlated inversely with survival in deceased patients. Survival link was tested only in deceased patients; proton benefit remains a possibility. Under photons, naive T cells and diversity fell while effector/memory populations rose.

The repertoire was sequenced with immunoSEQ multiplex PCR; TCRdb's copy has only in-frame clones and lacks some. Of approximately 50,000 clones listed, approximately 82% are singletons. This receptor was identified in a man aged 50 to 60 with gastric cancer. This material consisted of peripheral blood, taken from a patient treated with photon-based radiotherapy. The chain recombines TRBV7-2 with TRBJ2-2; D may correspond to TRBD1 or TRBD2 (6 bases each). The CDR3 DNA reads as TGTGCCAGCAGCTTACGCGCGGTAGGGGGAGGAGGCACCGGGGAGCTGTTTTTT. It encodes CASSLRAVGGGGTGELFF. Complete variable domain (other parts from reference TRBV7-2 and TRBJ2-2): GAGVSQSPSNKVTEKGKDVELRCDPISGHTALYWYRQSLGQGLEFLIYFQGNSAPDKSGLPSDRFSAERTGGSVSTLTIQRTQQEDSAVYLCASSLRAVGGGGTGELFFGEGSRLTVL.